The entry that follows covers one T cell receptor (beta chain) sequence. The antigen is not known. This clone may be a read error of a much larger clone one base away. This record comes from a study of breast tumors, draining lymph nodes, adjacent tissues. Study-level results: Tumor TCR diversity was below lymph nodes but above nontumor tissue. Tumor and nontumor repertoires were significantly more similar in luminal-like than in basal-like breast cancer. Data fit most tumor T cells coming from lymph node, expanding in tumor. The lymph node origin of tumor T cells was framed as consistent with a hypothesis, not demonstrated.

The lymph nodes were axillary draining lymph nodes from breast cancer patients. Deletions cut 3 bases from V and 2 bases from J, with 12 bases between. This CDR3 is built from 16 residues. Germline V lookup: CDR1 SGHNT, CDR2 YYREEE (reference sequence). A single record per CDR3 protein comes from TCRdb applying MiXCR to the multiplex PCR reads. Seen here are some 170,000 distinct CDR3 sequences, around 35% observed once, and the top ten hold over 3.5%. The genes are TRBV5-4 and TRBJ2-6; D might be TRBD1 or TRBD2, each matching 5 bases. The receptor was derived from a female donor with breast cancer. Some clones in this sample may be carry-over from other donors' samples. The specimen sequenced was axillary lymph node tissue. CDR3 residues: CASSSRRGAGANVLTF. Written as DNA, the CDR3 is TGTGCCAGCAGCTCCAGACGGGGCGCTGGGGCCAACGTCCTGACTTTC.